This TCR beta chain was identified during a study of blood T cells in healthy people across ages. A second PCR, run for roughly 7 to 11 cycles, used a sample-barcoded 5' primer plus a J-beta primer mix. Each CDR3 protein is one row after TCRdb ran MiXCR on the 5' RACE reads. The sample carries about 780,000 distinct CDR3 sequences, around a quarter recorded once. Extracted total RNA amounted to at least 5 micrograms for each sample. Trimming pared 0 bases from V and 10 bases from J, leaving 11 bases between. The CDR3 is made up of 14 amino acids. Germline V lookup: CDR1 SGHRS, CDR2 YFSETQ. These same records also appear under a second study, on T cells of mothers and their children. This second report adds: A few healthy Caucasian mothers, along with their six children, were the donors. Mothers yielded over 9.5 million CDR3 reads, children around 3.3 million each.

This clonotype was sampled from a boy younger than 18 in good health. The chain recombines TRBV5-1 with TRBJ1-6; D is perhaps TRBD1 (6 bases). Sequencing input: blood. The CDR3 DNA reads TGCGCCAGCAGCTTGGACAGGGAGGGGTCACCCCTCCACTTT. Protein: CASSLDREGSPLHF.